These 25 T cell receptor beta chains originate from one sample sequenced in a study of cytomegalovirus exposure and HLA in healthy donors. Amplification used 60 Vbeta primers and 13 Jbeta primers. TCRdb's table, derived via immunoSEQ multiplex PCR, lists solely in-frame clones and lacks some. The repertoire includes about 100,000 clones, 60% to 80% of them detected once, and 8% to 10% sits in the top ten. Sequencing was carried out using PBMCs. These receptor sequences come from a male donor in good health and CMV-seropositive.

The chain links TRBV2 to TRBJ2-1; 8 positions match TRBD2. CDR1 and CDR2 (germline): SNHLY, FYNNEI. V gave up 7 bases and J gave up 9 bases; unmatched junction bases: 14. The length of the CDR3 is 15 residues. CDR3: CASKNPGLVDAEQFF. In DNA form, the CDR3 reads TGTGCCAGCAAAAATCCGGGACTAGTGGATGCTGAGCAGTTCTTC.

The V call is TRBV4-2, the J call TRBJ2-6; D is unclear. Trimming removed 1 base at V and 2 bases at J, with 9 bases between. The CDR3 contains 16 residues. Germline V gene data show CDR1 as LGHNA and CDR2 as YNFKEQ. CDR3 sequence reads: CASSQVRQTGANVLTF. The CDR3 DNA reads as TGTGCCAGCAGCCAAGTGAGGCAAACTGGGGCCAACGTCCTGACTTTC.

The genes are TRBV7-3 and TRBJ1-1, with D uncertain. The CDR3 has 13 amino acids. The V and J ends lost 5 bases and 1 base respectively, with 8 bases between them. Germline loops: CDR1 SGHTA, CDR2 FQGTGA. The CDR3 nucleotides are TGTGCCAGCAGCCAACAGCCGAACACTGAAGCTTTCTTT. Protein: CASSQQPNTEAFF. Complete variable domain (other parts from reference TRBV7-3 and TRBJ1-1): GAGVSQTPSNKVTEKGKYVELRCDPISGHTALYWYRQSLGQGPEFLIYFQGTGAADDSGLPNDRFFAVRPEGSVSTLKIQRTERGDSAVYLCASSQQPNTEAFFGQGTRLTVV.

CDR3 sequence (DNA): TGTGCCAGCAGCTTAGGGGGCGGGAGGGCTAATGAGCAGTTCTTC. Its protein product is CASSLGGGRANEQFF. The V call is TRBV7-3, the J call TRBJ2-1, with 9 bases identical to TRBD2. The germline CDR1 and CDR2 sequences are SGHTA and FQGTGA. This CDR3 has 15 amino acids. The trim removed 2 bases at V and 7 bases at J, leaving 6 bases unmatched.

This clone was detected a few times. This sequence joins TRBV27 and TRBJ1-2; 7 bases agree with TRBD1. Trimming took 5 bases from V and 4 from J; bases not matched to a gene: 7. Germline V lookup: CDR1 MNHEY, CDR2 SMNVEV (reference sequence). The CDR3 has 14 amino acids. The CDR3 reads CASSLRQGVYGYTF. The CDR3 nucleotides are TGTGCCAGCAGTCTCCGCCAGGGGGTCTATGGCTACACCTTC.

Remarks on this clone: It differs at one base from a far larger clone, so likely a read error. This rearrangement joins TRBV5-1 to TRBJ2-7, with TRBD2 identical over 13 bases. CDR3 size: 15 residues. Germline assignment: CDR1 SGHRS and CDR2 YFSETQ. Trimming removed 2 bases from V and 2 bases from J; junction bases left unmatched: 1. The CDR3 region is CASSLGLAGAYEQYF. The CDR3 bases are TGCGCCAGCAGCTTAGGACTAGCGGGAGCCTACGAGCAGTACTTC.

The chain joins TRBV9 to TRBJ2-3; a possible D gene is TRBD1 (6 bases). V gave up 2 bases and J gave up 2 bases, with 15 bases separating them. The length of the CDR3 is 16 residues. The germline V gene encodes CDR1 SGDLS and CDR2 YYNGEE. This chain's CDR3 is CASSVGTFADTDTQYF. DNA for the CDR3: TGTGCCAGCAGCGTCGGGACATTCGCCGACACAGATACGCAGTATTTT.

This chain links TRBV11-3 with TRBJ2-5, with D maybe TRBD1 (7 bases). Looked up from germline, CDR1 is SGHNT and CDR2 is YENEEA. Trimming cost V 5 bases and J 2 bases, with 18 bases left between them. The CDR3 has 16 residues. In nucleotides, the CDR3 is TGTGCCAGCAGCGGGGGAGGAACGGGACAGCAAGAGACCCAGTACTTC. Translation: CASSGGGTGQQETQYF.

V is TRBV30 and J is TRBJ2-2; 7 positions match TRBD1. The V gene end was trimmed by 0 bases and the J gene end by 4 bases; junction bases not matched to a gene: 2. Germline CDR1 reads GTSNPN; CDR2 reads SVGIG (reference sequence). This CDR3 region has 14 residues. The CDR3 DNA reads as TGTGCCTGGAGTGTTCGACAGGGCACCGGGGAGCTGTTTTTT. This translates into CAWSVRQGTGELFF.

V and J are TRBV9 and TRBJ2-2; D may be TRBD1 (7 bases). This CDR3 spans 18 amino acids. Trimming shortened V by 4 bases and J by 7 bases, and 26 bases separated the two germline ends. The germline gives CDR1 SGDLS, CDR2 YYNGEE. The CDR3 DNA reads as TGTGCCAGCAGCACTAACCCGACAGGGTGGGGAGGAGACGGGGAGCTGTTTTTT. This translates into CASSTNPTGWGGDGELFF.

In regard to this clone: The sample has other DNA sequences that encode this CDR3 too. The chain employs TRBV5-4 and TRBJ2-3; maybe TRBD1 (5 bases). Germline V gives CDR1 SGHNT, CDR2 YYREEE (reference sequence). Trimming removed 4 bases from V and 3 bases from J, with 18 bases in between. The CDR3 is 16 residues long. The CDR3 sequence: CASSPTGRVSTDTQYF. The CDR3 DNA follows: TGTGCCAGCAGCCCGACTGGCAGGGTCAGTACAGATACGCAGTATTTT.

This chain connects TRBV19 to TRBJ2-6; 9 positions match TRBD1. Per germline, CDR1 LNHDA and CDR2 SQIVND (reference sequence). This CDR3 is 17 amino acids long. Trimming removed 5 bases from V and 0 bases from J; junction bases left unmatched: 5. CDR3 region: CASSVGQGPSGANVLTF. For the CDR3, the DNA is TGTGCCAGTAGTGTGGGACAGGGACCCTCTGGGGCCAACGTCCTGACTTTC. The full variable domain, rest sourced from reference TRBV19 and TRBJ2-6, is DGGITQSPKYLFRKEGQNVTLSCEQNLNHDAMYWYRQDPGQGLRLIYYSQIVNDFQKGDIAEGYSVSREKKESFPLTVTSAQKNPTAFYLCASSVGQGPSGANVLTFGAGSRLTVL.

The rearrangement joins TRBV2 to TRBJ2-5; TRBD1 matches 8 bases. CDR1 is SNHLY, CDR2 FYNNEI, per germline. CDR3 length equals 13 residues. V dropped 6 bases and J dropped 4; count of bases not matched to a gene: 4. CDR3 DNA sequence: TGTGCCAGCAGGCAAGGACAGGGAGAGACCCAGTACTTC. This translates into CASRQGQGETQYF. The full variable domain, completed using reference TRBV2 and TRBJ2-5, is EPEVTQTPSHQVTQMGQEVILRCVPISNHLYFYWYRQILGQKVEFLVSFYNNEISEKSEIFDDQFSVERPDGSNFTLKIRSTKLEDSAMYFCASRQGQGETQYFGPGTRLLVL.

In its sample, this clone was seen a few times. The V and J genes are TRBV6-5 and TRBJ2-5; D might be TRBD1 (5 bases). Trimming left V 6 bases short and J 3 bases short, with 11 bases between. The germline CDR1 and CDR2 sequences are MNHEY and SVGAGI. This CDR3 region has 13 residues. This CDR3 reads CASRSGYEETQYF. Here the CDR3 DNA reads TGTGCCAGCAGGTCAGGGTATGAAGAGACCCAGTACTTC.

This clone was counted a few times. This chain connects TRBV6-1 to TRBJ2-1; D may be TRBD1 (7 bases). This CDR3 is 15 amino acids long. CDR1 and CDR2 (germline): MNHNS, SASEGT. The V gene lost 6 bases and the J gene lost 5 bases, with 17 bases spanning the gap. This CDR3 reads CASSVSGGGHNEQFF. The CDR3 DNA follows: TGTGCCAGCAGCGTTAGCGGAGGGGGCCACAATGAGCAGTTCTTC.

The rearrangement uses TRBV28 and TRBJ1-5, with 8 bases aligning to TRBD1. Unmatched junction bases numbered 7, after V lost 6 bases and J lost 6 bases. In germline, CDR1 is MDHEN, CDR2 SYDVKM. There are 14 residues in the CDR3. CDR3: CASRFRGQGQPQHF. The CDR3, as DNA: TGTGCCAGCAGATTCAGGGGGCAAGGTCAGCCCCAGCATTTT.

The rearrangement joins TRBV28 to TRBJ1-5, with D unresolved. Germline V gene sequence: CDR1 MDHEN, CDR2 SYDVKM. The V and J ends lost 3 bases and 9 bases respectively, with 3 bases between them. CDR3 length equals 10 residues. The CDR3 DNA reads TGTGCCAGCAGTTTGAGGCCCCAGCATTTT. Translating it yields CASSLRPQHF.

CDR3 sequence (DNA): TGTGCCTGGAGTCCGGGGGTTGACGGGGAGACCCAGTACTTC. Protein sequence: CAWSPGVDGETQYF. J is TRBJ2-5 and V is TRBV30; D might be TRBD2 (6 bases). V lost 2 bases, J lost 5 bases, and 15 bases lay in between. Germline CDR1 GTSNPN, CDR2 SVGIG (reference sequence). There are 14 residues in the CDR3.

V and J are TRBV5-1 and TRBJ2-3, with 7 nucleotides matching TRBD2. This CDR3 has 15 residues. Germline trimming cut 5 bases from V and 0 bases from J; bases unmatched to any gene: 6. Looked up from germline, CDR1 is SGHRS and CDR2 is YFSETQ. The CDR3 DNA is TGCGCCAGCAGGGAAGGAGCGGGGAGCACAGATACGCAGTATTTT. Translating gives CASREGAGSTDTQYF.

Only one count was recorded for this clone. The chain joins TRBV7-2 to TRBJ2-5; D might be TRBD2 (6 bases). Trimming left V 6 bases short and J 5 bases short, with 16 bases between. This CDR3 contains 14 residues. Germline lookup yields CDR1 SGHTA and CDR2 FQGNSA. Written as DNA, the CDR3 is TGTGCCAGCAGATCAGGGCGGGGCCCGGAGACCCAGTACTTC. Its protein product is CASRSGRGPETQYF.

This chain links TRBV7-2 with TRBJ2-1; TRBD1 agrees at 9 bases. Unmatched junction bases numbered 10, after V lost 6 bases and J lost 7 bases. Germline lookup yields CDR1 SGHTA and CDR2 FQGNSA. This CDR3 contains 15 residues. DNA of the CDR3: TGTGCCAGCAGGAAAAGGACAGGGGATGTGAATGAGCAGTTCTTC. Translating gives CASRKRTGDVNEQFF.

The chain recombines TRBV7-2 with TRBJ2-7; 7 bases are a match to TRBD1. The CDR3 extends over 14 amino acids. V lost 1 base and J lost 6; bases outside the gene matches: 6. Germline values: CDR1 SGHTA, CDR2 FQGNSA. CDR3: CASSLGTGTGEQYF. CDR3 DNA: TGTGCCAGCAGCTTAGGGACAGGTACGGGCGAGCAGTACTTC.

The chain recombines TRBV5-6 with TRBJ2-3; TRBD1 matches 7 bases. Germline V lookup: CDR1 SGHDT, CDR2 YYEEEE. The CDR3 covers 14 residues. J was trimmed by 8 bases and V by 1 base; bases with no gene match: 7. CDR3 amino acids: CASSLFWGQRTQYF. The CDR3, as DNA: TGTGCCAGCAGCTTGTTTTGGGGACAGCGTACGCAGTATTTT.

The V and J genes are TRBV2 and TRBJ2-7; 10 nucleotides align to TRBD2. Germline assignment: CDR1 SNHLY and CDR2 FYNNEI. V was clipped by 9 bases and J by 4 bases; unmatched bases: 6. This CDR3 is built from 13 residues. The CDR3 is CARSSGRGYEQYF. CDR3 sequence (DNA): TGTGCCAGGTCTAGCGGGAGAGGGTACGAGCAGTACTTC.

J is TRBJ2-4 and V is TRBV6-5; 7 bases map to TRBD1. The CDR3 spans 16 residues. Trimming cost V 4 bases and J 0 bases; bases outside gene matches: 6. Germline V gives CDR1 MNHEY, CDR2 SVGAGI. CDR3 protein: CASSSLGQLAKNIQYF. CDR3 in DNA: TGTGCCAGCAGTTCCTTGGGACAGCTAGCCAAAAACATTCAGTACTTC.